The clone carrying this T cell receptor (beta chain) was seen more than once but under ten times. Its antigen is not known. This record belongs to a study of vaccination effects on CD4 cells after COVID-19. CD4+ T cells specific for antigen were expanded with viral peptide pools by the ViraFEST assay before sequencing. The authors isolated CD4+ T cells after around nine days of culture. Recipients of the vaccine had no prior SARS-CoV-2 infection and negative nucleocapsid antibodies. Half-medium changes using IL-2 medium occurred on days 3 and 7. This CDR3 region has 14 residues. Trimming took 1 base from V and 2 from J, leaving 5 bases between them. The V gene's germline CDR1 is SGHVS and CDR2 FQNEAQ. Only in-frame clones appear in the TCRdb table, and some are missing; sequencing was by immunoSEQ multiplex PCR. The table includes tens of thousands of clones, under 75% detected once.

The chain links TRBV7-8 to TRBJ1-4; D ambiguous. The material was CD4+ T cells from PBMCs cultured with HCoV-OC43 spike peptides, obtained before COVID-19 vaccination. Subset described: HCoV-OC43 spike overlapping peptide pool stimulation. The sequence came from a human donor who received a COVID-19 vaccine. DNA for the CDR3: TGTGCCAGCAGCTTAGGACGGACTAATGAAAAACTGTTTTTT. Translating it yields CASSLGRTNEKLFF.